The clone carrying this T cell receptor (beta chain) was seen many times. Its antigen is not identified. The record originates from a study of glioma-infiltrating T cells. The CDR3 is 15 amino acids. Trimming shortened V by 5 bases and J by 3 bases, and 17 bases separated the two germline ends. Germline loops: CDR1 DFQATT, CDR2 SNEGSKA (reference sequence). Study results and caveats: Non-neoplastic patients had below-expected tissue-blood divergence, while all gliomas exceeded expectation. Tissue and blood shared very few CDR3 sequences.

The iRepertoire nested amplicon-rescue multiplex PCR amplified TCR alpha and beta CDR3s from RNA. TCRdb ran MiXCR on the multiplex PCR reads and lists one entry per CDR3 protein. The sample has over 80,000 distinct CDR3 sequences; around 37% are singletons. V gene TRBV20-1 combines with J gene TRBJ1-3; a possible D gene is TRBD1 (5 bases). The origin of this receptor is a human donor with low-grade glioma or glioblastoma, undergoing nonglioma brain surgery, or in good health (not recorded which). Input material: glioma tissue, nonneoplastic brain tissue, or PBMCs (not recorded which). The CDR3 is CSAPYPQGGGNTIYF. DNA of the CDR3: TGCAGTGCTCCTTATCCGCAGGGAGGTGGAAACACCATATATTTT.